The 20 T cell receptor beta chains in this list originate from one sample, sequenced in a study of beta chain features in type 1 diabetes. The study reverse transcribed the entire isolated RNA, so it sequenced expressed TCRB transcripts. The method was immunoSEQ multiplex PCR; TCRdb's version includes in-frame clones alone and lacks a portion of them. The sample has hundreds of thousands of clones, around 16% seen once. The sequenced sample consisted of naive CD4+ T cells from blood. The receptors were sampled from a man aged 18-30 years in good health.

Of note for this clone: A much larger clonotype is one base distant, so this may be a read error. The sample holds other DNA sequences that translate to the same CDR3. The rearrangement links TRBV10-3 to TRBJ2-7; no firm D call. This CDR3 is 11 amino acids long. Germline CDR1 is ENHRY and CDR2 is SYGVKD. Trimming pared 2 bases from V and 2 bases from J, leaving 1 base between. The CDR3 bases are TGTGCCATCAGTGAGGCCTACGAGCAGTACTTC. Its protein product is CAISEAYEQYF.

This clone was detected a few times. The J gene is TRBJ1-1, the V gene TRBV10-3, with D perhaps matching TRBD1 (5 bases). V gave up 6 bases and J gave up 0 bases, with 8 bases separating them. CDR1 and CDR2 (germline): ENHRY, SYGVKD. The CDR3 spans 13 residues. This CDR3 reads CAIRGQVNTEAFF. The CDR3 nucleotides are TGTGCCATCAGGGGGCAAGTGAACACTGAAGCTTTCTTT.

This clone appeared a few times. CDR3 in amino acids: CASLFQQGTQPQHF. CDR3 nucleotide sequence: TGTGCCAGTTTATTCCAACAGGGAACTCAGCCCCAGCATTTT. The V and J genes are TRBV2 and TRBJ1-5, with D maybe TRBD1 (6 bases). The V and J ends lost 9 bases and 6 bases respectively, with 18 bases between them. Germline-derived CDR1 and CDR2 are SNHLY and FYNNEI. The CDR3 is made up of 14 amino acids.

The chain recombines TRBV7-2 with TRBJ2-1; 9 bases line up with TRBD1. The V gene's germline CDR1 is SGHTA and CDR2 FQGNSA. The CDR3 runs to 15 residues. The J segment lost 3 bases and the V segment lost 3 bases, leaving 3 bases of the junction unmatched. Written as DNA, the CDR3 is TGTGCCAGCAGCTTCGACAGGGGGTTCTACAATGAGCAGTTCTTC. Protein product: CASSFDRGFYNEQFF.

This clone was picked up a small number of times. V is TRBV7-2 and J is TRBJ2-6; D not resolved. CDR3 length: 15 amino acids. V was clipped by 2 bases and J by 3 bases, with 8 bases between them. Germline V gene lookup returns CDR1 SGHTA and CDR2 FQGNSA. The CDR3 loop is CASSLFQYGANVLTF. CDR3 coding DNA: TGTGCCAGCAGCTTATTTCAATATGGGGCCAACGTCCTGACTTTC.

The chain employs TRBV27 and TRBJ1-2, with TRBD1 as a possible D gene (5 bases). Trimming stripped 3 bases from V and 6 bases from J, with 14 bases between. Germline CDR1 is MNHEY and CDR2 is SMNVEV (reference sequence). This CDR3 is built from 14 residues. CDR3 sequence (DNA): TGTGCCAGCAGTTTCCGGGACTTGCGAAATGGCTACACCTTC. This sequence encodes CASSFRDLRNGYTF.

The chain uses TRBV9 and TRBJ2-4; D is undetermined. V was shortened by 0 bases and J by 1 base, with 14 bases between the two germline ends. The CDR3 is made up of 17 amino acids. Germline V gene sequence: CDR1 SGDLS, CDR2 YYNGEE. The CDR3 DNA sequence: TGTGCCAGCAGCGTAGGCCTAACAGTGGGGGCCAAAAACATTCAGTACTTC. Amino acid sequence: CASSVGLTVGAKNIQYF.

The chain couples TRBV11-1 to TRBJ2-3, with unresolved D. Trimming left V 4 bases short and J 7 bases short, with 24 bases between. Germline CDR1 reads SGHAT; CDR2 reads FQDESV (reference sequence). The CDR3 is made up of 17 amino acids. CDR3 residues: CASSYVWASSDYNTQYF. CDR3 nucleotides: TGTGCCAGCAGCTACGTTTGGGCGTCATCGGATTATAATACGCAGTATTTT.

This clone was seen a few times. CDR3 in DNA: TGTGCCACCAGCAGAGGACAGGGGAATGAAAAACTGTTTTTT. Translation: CATSRGQGNEKLFF. This chain joins TRBV15 and TRBJ1-4, with TRBD1 matching 8 bases. The CDR3 has 14 residues. With 1 base clipped from V and 5 bases from J, the junction kept 0 bases outside the gene matches. Germline CDR1 is LNHNV and CDR2 is YYDKDF (reference sequence).

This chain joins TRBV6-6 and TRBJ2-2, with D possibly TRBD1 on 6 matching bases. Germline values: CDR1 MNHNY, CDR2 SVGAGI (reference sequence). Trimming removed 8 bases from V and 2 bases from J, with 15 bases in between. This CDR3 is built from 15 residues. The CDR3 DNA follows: TGTGCCAGCTGGCTCGCAGGGGTTAACACCGGGGAGCTGTTTTTT. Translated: CASWLAGVNTGELFF.

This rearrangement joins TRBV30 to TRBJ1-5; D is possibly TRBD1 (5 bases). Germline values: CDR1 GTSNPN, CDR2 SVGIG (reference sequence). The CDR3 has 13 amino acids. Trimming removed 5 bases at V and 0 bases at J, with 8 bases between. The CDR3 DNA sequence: TGTGCCTGGGCACAGGTTAGCAATCAGCCCCAGCATTTT. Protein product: CAWAQVSNQPQHF.

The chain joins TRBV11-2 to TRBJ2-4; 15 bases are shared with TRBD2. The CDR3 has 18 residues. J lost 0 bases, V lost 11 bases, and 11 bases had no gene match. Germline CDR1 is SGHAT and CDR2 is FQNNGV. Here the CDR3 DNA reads TGTGCCTCAAGGCCGGGACTAGCGGGGGGACTAGCCAAAAACATTCAGTACTTC. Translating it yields CASRPGLAGGLAKNIQYF.

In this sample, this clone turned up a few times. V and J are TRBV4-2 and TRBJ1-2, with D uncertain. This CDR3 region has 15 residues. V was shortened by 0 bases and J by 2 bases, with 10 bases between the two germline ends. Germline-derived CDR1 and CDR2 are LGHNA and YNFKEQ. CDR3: CASSQDPRGNYGYTF. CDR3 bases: TGTGCCAGCAGCCAAGATCCCAGAGGGAACTATGGCTACACCTTC.

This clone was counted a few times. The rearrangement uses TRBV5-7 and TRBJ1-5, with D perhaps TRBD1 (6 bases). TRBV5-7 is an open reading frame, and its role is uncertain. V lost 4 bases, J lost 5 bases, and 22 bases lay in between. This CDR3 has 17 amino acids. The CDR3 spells CASSPNLGGPGDQPQHF. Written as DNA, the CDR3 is TGTGCCAGCAGCCCAAACCTTGGGGGCCCAGGGGATCAGCCCCAGCATTTT.

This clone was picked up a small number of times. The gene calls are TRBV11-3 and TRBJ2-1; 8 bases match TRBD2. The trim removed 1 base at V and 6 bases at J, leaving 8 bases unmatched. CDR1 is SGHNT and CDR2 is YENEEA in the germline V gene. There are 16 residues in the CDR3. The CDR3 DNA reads TGTGCCAGCAGCTTAGGGGCGGGACTAGGGACCAATGAGCAGTTCTTC. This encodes CASSLGAGLGTNEQFF.

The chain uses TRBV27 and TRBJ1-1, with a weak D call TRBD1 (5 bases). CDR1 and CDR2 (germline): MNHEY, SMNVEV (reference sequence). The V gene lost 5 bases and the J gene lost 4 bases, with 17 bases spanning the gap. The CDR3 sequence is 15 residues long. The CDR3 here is CASSLRGLGSTEAFF. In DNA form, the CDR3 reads TGTGCCAGCAGTCTAAGGGGCCTTGGAAGCACTGAAGCTTTCTTT.

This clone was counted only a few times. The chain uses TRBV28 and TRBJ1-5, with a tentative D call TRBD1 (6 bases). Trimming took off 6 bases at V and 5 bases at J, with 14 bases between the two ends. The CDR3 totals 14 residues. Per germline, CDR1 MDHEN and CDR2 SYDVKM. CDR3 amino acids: CASRGRGPDQPQHF. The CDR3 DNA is TGTGCCAGCAGGGGCAGGGGCCCGGATCAGCCCCAGCATTTT.

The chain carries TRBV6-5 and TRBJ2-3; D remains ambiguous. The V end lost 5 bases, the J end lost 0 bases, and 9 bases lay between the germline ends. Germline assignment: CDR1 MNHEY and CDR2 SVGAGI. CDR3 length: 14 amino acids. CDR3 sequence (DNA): TGTGCCAGCAGTCTGGACGGAAGCACAGATACGCAGTATTTT. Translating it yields CASSLDGSTDTQYF.

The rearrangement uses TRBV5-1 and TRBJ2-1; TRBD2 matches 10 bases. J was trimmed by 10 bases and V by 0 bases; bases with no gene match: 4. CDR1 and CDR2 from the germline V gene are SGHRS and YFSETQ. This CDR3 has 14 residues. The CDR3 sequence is CASSLEGLAVEQFF. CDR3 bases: TGCGCCAGCAGCTTGGAAGGACTAGCGGTGGAGCAGTTCTTC. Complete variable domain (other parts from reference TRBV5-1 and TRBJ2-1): KAGVTQTPRYLIKTRGQQVTLSCSPISGHRSVSWYQQTPGQGLQFLFEYFSETQRNKGNFPGRFSGRQFSNSRSEMNVSTLELGDSALYLCASSLEGLAVEQFFGPGTRLTVL.

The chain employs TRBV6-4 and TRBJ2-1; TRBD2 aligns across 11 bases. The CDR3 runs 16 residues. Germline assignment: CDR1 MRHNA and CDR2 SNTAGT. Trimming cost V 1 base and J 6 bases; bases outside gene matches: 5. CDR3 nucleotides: TGTGCCAGCAGTGACTTTCTAGCGGGGGGTTCCAATGAGCAGTTCTTC. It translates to CASSDFLAGGSNEQFF.